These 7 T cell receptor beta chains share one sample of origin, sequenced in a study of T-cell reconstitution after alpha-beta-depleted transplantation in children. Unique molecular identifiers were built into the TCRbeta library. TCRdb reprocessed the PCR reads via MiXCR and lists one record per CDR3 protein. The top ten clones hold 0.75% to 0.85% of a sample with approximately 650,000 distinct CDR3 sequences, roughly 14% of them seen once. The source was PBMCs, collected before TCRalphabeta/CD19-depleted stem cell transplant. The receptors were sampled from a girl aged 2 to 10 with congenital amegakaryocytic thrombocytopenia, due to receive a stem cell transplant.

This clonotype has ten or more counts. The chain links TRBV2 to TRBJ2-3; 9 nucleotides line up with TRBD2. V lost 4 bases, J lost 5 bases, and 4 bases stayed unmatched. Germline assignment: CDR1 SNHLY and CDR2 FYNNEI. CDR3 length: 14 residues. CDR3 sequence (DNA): TGTGCCAGCAGTGGGGGACTAGCTAGAGATACGCAGTATTTT. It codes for CASSGGLARDTQYF.

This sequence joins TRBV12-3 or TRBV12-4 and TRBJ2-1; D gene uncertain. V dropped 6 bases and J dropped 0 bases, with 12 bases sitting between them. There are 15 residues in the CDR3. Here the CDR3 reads CASRKAPSSYNEQFF. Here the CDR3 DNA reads TGTGCCAGCAGAAAAGCCCCGAGCTCCTACAATGAGCAGTTCTTC.

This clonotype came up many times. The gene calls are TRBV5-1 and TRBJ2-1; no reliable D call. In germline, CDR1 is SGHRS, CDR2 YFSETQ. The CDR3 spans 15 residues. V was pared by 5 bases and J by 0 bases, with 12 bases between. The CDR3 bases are TGCGCCAGCAGTGCCGCGCCTAACTCCTACAATGAGCAGTTCTTC. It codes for CASSAAPNSYNEQFF. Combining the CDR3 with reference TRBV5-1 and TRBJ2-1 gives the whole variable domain KAGVTQTPRYLIKTRGQQVTLSCSPISGHRSVSWYQQTPGQGLQFLFEYFSETQRNKGNFPGRFSGRQFSNSRSEMNVSTLELGDSALYLCASSAAPNSYNEQFFGPGTRLTVL.

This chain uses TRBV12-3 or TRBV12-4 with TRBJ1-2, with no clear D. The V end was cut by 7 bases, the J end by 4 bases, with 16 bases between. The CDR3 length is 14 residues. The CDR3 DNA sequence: TGTGCCAGCAACAAGGGTCTCAAGGGCTATGGCTACACCTTC. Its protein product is CASNKGLKGYGYTF.

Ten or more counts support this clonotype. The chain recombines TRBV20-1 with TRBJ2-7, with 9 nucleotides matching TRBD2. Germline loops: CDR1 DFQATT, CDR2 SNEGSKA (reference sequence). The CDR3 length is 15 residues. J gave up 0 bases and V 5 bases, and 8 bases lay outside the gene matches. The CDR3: CSASDLAGDSYEQYF. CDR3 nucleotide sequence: TGCAGTGCTTCAGATTTAGCGGGAGACTCCTACGAGCAGTACTTC.

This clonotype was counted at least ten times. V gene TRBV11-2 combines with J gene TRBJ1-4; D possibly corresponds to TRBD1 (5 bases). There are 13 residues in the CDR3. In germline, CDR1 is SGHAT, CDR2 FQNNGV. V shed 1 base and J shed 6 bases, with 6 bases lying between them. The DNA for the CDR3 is TGTGCCAGCAGCTTAGTCAGGGATGAAAAACTGTTTTTT. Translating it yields CASSLVRDEKLFF.

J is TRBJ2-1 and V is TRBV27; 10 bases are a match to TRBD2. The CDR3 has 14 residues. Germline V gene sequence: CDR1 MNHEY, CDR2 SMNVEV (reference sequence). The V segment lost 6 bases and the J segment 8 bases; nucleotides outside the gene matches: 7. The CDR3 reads CASRPLAGRDEQFF. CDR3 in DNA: TGTGCCAGCAGACCACTAGCGGGAAGAGATGAGCAGTTCTTC.